The T cell receptor beta chain described here comes from a study of blood T cell repertoires in COVID-19. Here immunoSEQ multiplex PCR was the method, and the copy in TCRdb shows in-frame clones only, minus some. The table includes 190,000 or so clones, roughly 90% detected once. V was clipped by 2 bases and J by 4 bases, with 18 bases between them. The CDR3 has 16 amino acids. Germline V gene data show CDR1 as MNHEY and CDR2 as SVGAGI. The sample comprised peripheral blood. The genes are TRBV6-5 and TRBJ2-7; tentative D call: TRBD2 (6 bases). The source of this sequence is a woman between 65 and 79 years old with acute or convalescent COVID-19. DNA of the CDR3: TGTGCCAGCAGTTACCCACCCGGGACTCCTAAGTACGAGCAGTACTTC. Translating it yields CASSYPPGTPKYEQYF.